The 11 T cell receptor beta chains given below trace back to one sample, sequenced in a study of PD-1 blockade in mismatch repair-deficient tumors. The repertoire was sequenced with immunoSEQ multiplex PCR; TCRdb's copy has only in-frame clones and lacks some. Altogether some 130,000 clones are present, about 88% being singletons, with the ten largest covering about 10%. The specimen was peripheral blood, collected approximately 71 weeks after starting pembrolizumab. The receptors stem from an adult with mismatch repair-deficient cancer.

This chain connects TRBV30 to TRBJ1-1; no definite D call. V dropped 5 bases and J dropped 4 bases, with 11 bases sitting between them. Germline CDR1 is GTSNPN and CDR2 is SVGIG (reference sequence). The CDR3 runs 12 residues. The CDR3, as DNA: TGTGCCTGGGGACGGCCGGGCACTGAAGCTTTCTTT. It translates to CAWGRPGTEAFF. Together with reference TRBV30 and TRBJ1-1, the CDR3 gives the full variable domain: SQTIHQWPATLVQPVGSPLSLECTVEGTSNPNLYWYRQAAGRGLQLLFYSVGIGQISSEVPQNLSASRPQDRQFILSSKKLLLSDSGFYLCAWGRPGTEAFFGQGTRLTVV.

The chain is built from TRBV27 and TRBJ2-2, with 9 bases matching TRBD2. The CDR3 loop spans 17 amino acids. The germline V gene encodes CDR1 MNHEY and CDR2 SMNVEV (reference sequence). J was trimmed by 5 bases and V by 0 bases; bases with no gene match: 7. The CDR3 region is CASSLSMTSGLTGELFF. The CDR3 region has the DNA TGTGCCAGCAGTTTATCGATGACTAGCGGCCTAACCGGGGAGCTGTTTTTT.

This clone appeared a single time. The chain is built from TRBV29-1 and TRBJ2-1, with D unresolved. Trimming removed 4 bases from V and 6 bases from J, with 10 bases in between. Germline lookup yields CDR1 SQVTM and CDR2 ANQGSEA. This CDR3 region has 12 residues. Written as DNA, the CDR3 is TGCAGCGTTGTGTGGGCCTCCAATGAGCAGTTCTTC. It specifies CSVVWASNEQFF.

This chain connects TRBV27 to TRBJ2-5; D gene unclear. Germline loops: CDR1 MNHEY, CDR2 SMNVEV (reference sequence). CDR3 length: 15 residues. V was pared by 4 bases and J by 4 bases, with 16 bases between. The CDR3 DNA is TGTGCCAGCAGTTCGATTCGTAGTCTATCAGAGACCCAGTACTTC. It translates to CASSSIRSLSETQYF.

The chain carries TRBV19 and TRBJ1-3; a weak D match, TRBD1 (6 bases). Between the trimmed V and J ends, which lost 5 bases and 0 bases, there was a span of 11 bases. The CDR3 is made up of 15 amino acids. Germline CDR1 LNHDA, CDR2 SQIVND (reference sequence). CDR3 region: CASSDDRNSGNTIYF. CDR3 sequence (DNA): TGTGCCAGTAGTGACGACAGGAACTCTGGAAACACCATATATTTT.

The genes are TRBV4-1 and TRBJ1-5; 8 bases are shared with TRBD1. Germline V gene data show CDR1 as MGHRA and CDR2 as YSYEKL. Trimming removed 1 base from V and 6 bases from J; junction bases left unmatched: 5. The CDR3 totals 15 residues. The CDR3 loop is CASSQGTGTGQPQHF. The CDR3 region has the DNA TGCGCCAGCAGCCAAGGGACAGGGACGGGTCAGCCCCAGCATTTT.

The genes are TRBV4-3 and TRBJ2-7; D gene unclear. This CDR3 spans 13 amino acids. The V gene lost 3 bases and the J gene lost 2 bases, with 8 bases spanning the gap. Germline V gene lookup returns CDR1 LGHNA and CDR2 YSLEER. The DNA of the CDR3 is TGCGCCAGCAGCCAGGGTTCGGCCTACGAGCAGTACTTC. This codes for CASSQGSAYEQYF.

The V call is TRBV10-2, the J call TRBJ1-5; no reliable D call. Germline-derived CDR1 and CDR2 are WSHSY and SAAADI. This CDR3 contains 15 residues. Trimming pared 3 bases from V and 0 bases from J, leaving 9 bases between. The CDR3 bases are TGCGCCAGCAGTGATCTCGGGTATAGCAATCAGCCCCAGCATTTT. Its protein product is CASSDLGYSNQPQHF.

V and J are TRBV11-2 and TRBJ1-1; tentative D call: TRBD1 (5 bases). The CDR3 spans 15 residues. Germline V CDR1 and CDR2: SGHAT, FQNNGV. The germline V and J ends were trimmed by 1 base and 0 bases, with 9 bases remaining between them. Here the CDR3 reads CASSLGGSLNTEAFF. DNA of the CDR3: TGTGCCAGCAGCTTAGGGGGCAGCCTGAACACTGAAGCTTTCTTT.

This chain connects TRBV4-1 to TRBJ2-7; 11 nucleotides align to TRBD2. Germline CDR1 MGHRA, CDR2 YSYEKL. The junction had 4 bases not matched to a gene; V was cut back by 3 bases and J by 3 bases. This CDR3 is 15 amino acids long. The CDR3 DNA sequence: TGCGCCAGCAGCCAGACCGGACTAGCGGGCTACGAGCAGTACTTC. This encodes CASSQTGLAGYEQYF.

The V gene is TRBV9, the J gene TRBJ2-3, with TRBD2 matching 11 bases. The CDR3 sequence is 18 residues long. J gave up 3 bases and V 0 bases, and 9 bases lay outside the gene matches. Germline V gene data show CDR1 as SGDLS and CDR2 as YYNGEE. The CDR3 is CASSVGTLPSGRTDTQYF. The CDR3 nucleotides are TGTGCCAGCAGCGTAGGGACCCTTCCTAGCGGGAGGACAGATACGCAGTATTTT.